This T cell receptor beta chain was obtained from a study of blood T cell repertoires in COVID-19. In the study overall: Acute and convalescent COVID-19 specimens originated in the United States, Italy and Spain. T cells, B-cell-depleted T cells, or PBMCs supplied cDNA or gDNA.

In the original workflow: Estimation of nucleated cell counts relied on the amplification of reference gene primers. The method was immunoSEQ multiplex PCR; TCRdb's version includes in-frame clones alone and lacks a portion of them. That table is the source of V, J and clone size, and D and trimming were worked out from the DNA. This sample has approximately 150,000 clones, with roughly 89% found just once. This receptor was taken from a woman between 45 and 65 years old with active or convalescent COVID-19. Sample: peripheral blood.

The CDR3 region is CASSYDPGYGYTF. The CDR3 DNA follows: TGTGCCAGCAGTTACGATCCAGGGTATGGCTACACCTTC. The chain recombines TRBV6-6 with TRBJ1-2; tentative D call: TRBD1 (5 bases). The V end lost 2 bases, the J end lost 5 bases, and 9 bases lay between the germline ends. Germline V gene sequence: CDR1 MNHNY, CDR2 SVGAGI (reference sequence). The length of the CDR3 is 13 residues.